These T cell receptor beta chains were read from a single sample in a study of glioma-infiltrating T cells after dendritic cell vaccination. Profiled with immunoSEQ multiplex PCR; TCRdb holds only in-frame clones, not every one. Of about 58,000 clones in the sample, over 75% were seen once. The source material was blood, sampled after dendritic cell vaccination. These receptors originate from a human donor with glioblastoma. CDR3s include the opening cysteine and the closing phenylalanine or tryptophan. The D gene is left open where the match is weak. The size of a clone is reported for some rows only, either as once, few or many, or as a class for expanded clones.

d_gene: .; abundance: .; j_gene: TRBJ1-2; len: 17; v_gene: TRBV4-1; CDR3nt: TGCGCCAGCAGCCAAGAATGGAGCAGAGCTGAAAACTATGGCTACACCTTC; CDR3aa: CASSQEWSRAENYGYTF
d_gene: .; abundance: .; j_gene: TRBJ2-7; len: 14; v_gene: TRBV30; CDR3nt: TGTGCCTGGAGTGTACCCCCCAGCGTATACGAGCAGTACTTC; CDR3aa: CAWSVPPSVYEQYF
d_gene: .; abundance: .; j_gene: TRBJ2-7; len: 14; v_gene: TRBV6-1; CDR3nt: TGTGCCAGCGGGCTGGCGAGGACAGCTTACGAGCAGTACTTC; CDR3aa: CASGLARTAYEQYF
d_gene: .; abundance: .; j_gene: TRBJ2-3; len: 16; v_gene: TRBV5-1; CDR3nt: TGCGCCAGCAGCTTGTCTGGGAGGGGGGGAACAGATACGCAGTATTTT; CDR3aa: CASSLSGRGGTDTQYF
d_gene: TRBD1; abundance: .; j_gene: TRBJ2-7; len: 14; v_gene: TRBV7-6; CDR3nt: TGTGCCAGCAGCCTAACAGGGGGCAGCTACGAGCAGTACTTC; CDR3aa: CASSLTGGSYEQYF
d_gene: .; abundance: once; j_gene: TRBJ1-3; len: 17; v_gene: TRBV18; CDR3nt: TGTGCCAGCTCACCACCTAATGGAGCCCACCCGGGAAACACCATATATTTT; CDR3aa: CASSPPNGAHPGNTIYF
d_gene: TRBD2; abundance: .; j_gene: TRBJ2-4; len: 12; v_gene: TRBV19; CDR3nt: TGTGCCAGTAGTAGCCGGGGGGGCATTCAGTACTTC; CDR3aa: CASSSRGGIQYF
d_gene: TRBD1; abundance: .; j_gene: TRBJ2-2; len: 17; v_gene: TRBV2; CDR3nt: TGTGCCAGCAGCCGTAGGGGACAGGGGATTCAAACCGGGGAGCTGTTTTTT; CDR3aa: CASSRRGQGIQTGELFF
d_gene: .; abundance: .; j_gene: TRBJ2-2; len: 15; v_gene: TRBV7-9; CDR3nt: TGTGCCAGCAGGGGGGCCGTAGGAGTCACCGGGGAGCTGTTTTTT; CDR3aa: CASRGAVGVTGELFF
d_gene: .; abundance: .; j_gene: TRBJ2-3; len: 12; v_gene: TRBV9; CDR3nt: TGTGCCAGCACAGGGATGGCAGATACGCAGTATTTT; CDR3aa: CASTGMADTQYF
d_gene: TRBD2; abundance: once; j_gene: TRBJ2-3; len: 16; v_gene: TRBV7-8; CDR3nt: TGTGCCAGCAGCCTCCGACTAGCGGGAAACACAGATACGCAGTATTTT; CDR3aa: CASSLRLAGNTDTQYF
d_gene: .; abundance: .; j_gene: TRBJ1-1; len: 16; v_gene: TRBV9; CDR3nt: TGTGCCAGCAGCGTAGAGGCTAGCCGAGGGTGGACTGAAGCTTTCTTT; CDR3aa: CASSVEASRGWTEAFF
d_gene: TRBD1; abundance: .; j_gene: TRBJ2-3; len: 18; v_gene: TRBV7-9; CDR3nt: TGTGCCAGCAGCTTATGGGACAGGGGATTTGTACAAGAAGATACGCAGTATTTT; CDR3aa: CASSLWDRGFVQEDTQYF
d_gene: TRBD2; abundance: .; j_gene: TRBJ2-1; len: 14; v_gene: TRBV25-1; CDR3nt: TGTGCCAGCAGCTCGCGGGGGGGCCGGGATGAGCAGTTCTTC; CDR3aa: CASSSRGGRDEQFF
d_gene: TRBD1; abundance: .; j_gene: TRBJ1-1; len: 15; v_gene: TRBV5-6; CDR3nt: TGTGCCAGCAGCTGGCAGGGGGTATTGAACCCTGAAGCTTTCTTT; CDR3aa: CASSWQGVLNPEAFF
d_gene: .; abundance: .; j_gene: TRBJ2-7; len: 18; v_gene: TRBV7-2; CDR3nt: TGTGCCAGCAGCTTAGAAACGGAAATCTCACGGGGCTCCTACGAGCAGTACTTC; CDR3aa: CASSLETEISRGSYEQYF
d_gene: .; abundance: .; j_gene: TRBJ1-4; len: 15; v_gene: TRBV28; CDR3nt: TGTGCCAGCAAACAAGGTTCAGGGTTTCGGGAAAAACTGTTTTTT; CDR3aa: CASKQGSGFREKLFF
d_gene: .; abundance: few; j_gene: TRBJ2-5; len: 15; v_gene: TRBV5-1; CDR3nt: TGCGCCAGCAGCTTGCGGCTTCGAGGTGGAGAGACCCAGTACTTC; CDR3aa: CASSLRLRGGETQYF
d_gene: TRBD1; abundance: .; j_gene: TRBJ2-7; len: 13; v_gene: TRBV2; CDR3nt: TGTGCCAGCAGAGGACAGGATTCCTACGAGCAGTACTTC; CDR3aa: CASRGQDSYEQYF
d_gene: TRBD1; abundance: .; j_gene: TRBJ2-7; len: 16; v_gene: TRBV12-5; CDR3nt: TGTGCTAGTGGTTTGGTAGGGACAGGGAATGAGTACGAGCAGTACTTC; CDR3aa: CASGLVGTGNEYEQYF
d_gene: .; abundance: .; j_gene: TRBJ2-2; len: 18; v_gene: TRBV7-6; CDR3nt: TGTGCCAGCAGCTCCGGGGGAGTCACCGGGGTCAAGTCAGGGGAGCTGTTTTTT; CDR3aa: CASSSGGVTGVKSGELFF
d_gene: TRBD1; abundance: once; j_gene: TRBJ2-1; len: 15; v_gene: TRBV5-4; CDR3nt: TGTGCCAGCAGCCTCGGACAGGGGGTCCCCAATGAGCAGTTCTTC; CDR3aa: CASSLGQGVPNEQFF
d_gene: .; abundance: .; j_gene: TRBJ2-5; len: 15; v_gene: TRBV11-2; CDR3nt: TGTGCCAGCACCCTTAGCGGCACGTACCAAGAGACCCAGTACTTC; CDR3aa: CASTLSGTYQETQYF
d_gene: TRBD1; abundance: few; j_gene: TRBJ1-6; len: 15; v_gene: TRBV7-8; CDR3nt: TGTGCCAGCAGCTTGCGGGACAGGGAAGGATCACCCCTCCACTTT; CDR3aa: CASSLRDREGSPLHF
d_gene: .; abundance: .; j_gene: TRBJ2-3; len: 17; v_gene: TRBV4-1; CDR3nt: TGCGCCAGCAGCCAAGACAGGGGATTTTGGCGAGCAGATACGCAGTATTTT; CDR3aa: CASSQDRGFWRADTQYF
d_gene: TRBD2; abundance: once; j_gene: TRBJ2-2; len: 17; v_gene: TRBV4-2; CDR3nt: TGTGCCAGCAGCCACATGACGGGGGGGAAGAACACCGGGGAGCTGTTTTTT; CDR3aa: CASSHMTGGKNTGELFF
d_gene: .; abundance: .; j_gene: TRBJ2-3; len: 17; v_gene: TRBV4-2; CDR3nt: TGTGCCAGCAGCCAAGAGGGGCGGGGAGAAAGCGCAGATACGCAGTATTTT; CDR3aa: CASSQEGRGESADTQYF
d_gene: .; abundance: .; j_gene: TRBJ1-2; len: 15; v_gene: TRBV27; CDR3nt: TGTGCCAGCAGTTCCGACTCCGCGGGGGGCTATGGCTACACCTTC; CDR3aa: CASSSDSAGGYGYTF
d_gene: .; abundance: .; j_gene: TRBJ2-1; len: 14; v_gene: TRBV4-3; CDR3nt: TGCGCCAGCAGCCAAGATTGGGGCGAGAATGAGCAGTTCTTC; CDR3aa: CASSQDWGENEQFF
d_gene: .; abundance: .; j_gene: TRBJ2-7; len: 19; v_gene: TRBV12-2; CDR3nt: TGTGCAAGTCGCTTAGCGCCCCCCCGACAGGGGCAGGCCTCCTACGAGCAGTACTTC; CDR3aa: CASRLAPPRQGQASYEQYF